A single sample is the source of the 14 T cell receptor beta chains below, sequenced in a study of breast tumors, draining lymph nodes, adjacent tissues. TCRdb re-derived calls from the multiplex PCR reads in MiXCR, one entry per CDR3 protein. The table shows about 230,000 distinct CDR3 sequences, with around 32% occurring only once. Axillary draining lymph nodes of breast cancer patients supplied the node samples. Sequenced: axillary lymph node tissue. These receptors were obtained from a female donor with breast cancer. Some clones in this sample may be carry-over from other donors' samples.

This clonotype was detected ten times or more. V is TRBV5-8 and J is TRBJ2-1; 9 bases align to TRBD2. Germline V gene lookup returns CDR1 SGHTS and CDR2 YDEGEE. V trimming: 4 bases; J trimming: 0 bases; junction bases outside the gene matches: 5. This CDR3 spans 16 amino acids. The DNA for the CDR3 is TGTGCCAGCAGCAGAGCTAGCGGGGTCTCCTACAATGAGCAGTTCTTC. It translates to CASSRASGVSYNEQFF.

The rearrangement joins TRBV24-1 to TRBJ2-3; D perhaps matches TRBD2 (6 bases). Trimming took off 6 bases at V and 4 bases at J, with 13 bases between the two ends. Germline CDR1 KGHDR, CDR2 SFDVKD. The CDR3 totals 14 residues. The CDR3 DNA is TGTGCCACCAGTTGGGGACTTAACGCAGATACGCAGTATTTT. Translating gives CATSWGLNADTQYF.

This clonotype was detected ten times or more. This chain uses TRBV7-9 with TRBJ2-2; TRBD2 might be the D (5 bases). Germline V CDR1 and CDR2: SEHNR, FQNEAQ (reference sequence). With 5 bases removed from V and 6 bases from J, the gap between germline ends came to 10 bases. The CDR3 has 13 amino acids. In nucleotides, the CDR3 is TGTGCCAGCAGCCGGGAAGGAGCCGGGGAGCTGTTTTTT. This translates into CASSREGAGELFF.

This chain connects TRBV5-6 to TRBJ1-1; no reliable D call. From germline, CDR1 is SGHDT and CDR2 YYEEEE. The CDR3 runs 11 residues. Trimming stripped 1 base from V and 5 bases from J, with 3 bases between. Written as DNA, the CDR3 is TGTGCCAGCAGCTTGTTTACTGAAGCTTTCTTT. Its translation: CASSLFTEAFF.

As concerns this clonotype: A much larger clone sits a single nucleotide away, making a read error possible. The CDR3 is CASSDGRSDQPQHF. The CDR3 DNA follows: TGTGCCAGCAGTGACGGACGGAGCGATCAGCCCCAGCATTTT. This sequence joins TRBV6-1 and TRBJ1-5, with D unresolved. From germline, CDR1 is MNHNS and CDR2 SASEGT. V lost 3 bases to trimming and J lost 5 bases, with 11 bases between them. The length of the CDR3 is 14 residues.

The chain has TRBV6-6 and TRBJ2-7, with TRBD1 matching over 10 bases. The ends lost 5 bases at V and 3 bases at J; junction bases unmatched: 10. This CDR3 has 16 amino acids. Germline CDR1 is MNHNY and CDR2 is SVGAGI (reference sequence). The CDR3 sequence is CASSHSPGQGFYEQYF. The CDR3, as DNA: TGTGCCAGCAGTCACAGCCCGGGACAGGGGTTCTACGAGCAGTACTTC.

This clonotype appeared many times. V usage is TRBV6-6 and J usage is TRBJ2-1, with 7 bases identical to TRBD2. The trim removed 5 bases at V and 3 bases at J, leaving 10 bases unmatched. This CDR3 spans 16 amino acids. CDR1 and CDR2 from the germline V gene are MNHNY and SVGAGI (reference sequence). Here the CDR3 DNA reads TGTGCCAGCAGTCACCCTGCCGGGACTAACTACAATGAGCAGTTCTTC. Amino acids: CASSHPAGTNYNEQFF.

This clonotype was counted many times. Given a much more abundant clone one base away, this may be a read error. The chain links TRBV7-8 to TRBJ1-4; D might be TRBD1 (6 bases). The CDR3 sequence is 13 residues long. Germline V lookup: CDR1 SGHVS, CDR2 FQNEAQ. Between the trimmed V and J ends, which lost 6 bases and 8 bases, there was a span of 13 bases. Here the CDR3 reads CASRDGGEEKLFF. CDR3 nucleotide sequence: TGTGCCAGCAGAGACGGGGGCGAGGAAAAACTGTTTTTT.

Many counts were recorded for this clonotype. The chain uses TRBV12-3 or TRBV12-4 and TRBJ1-3; D uncertain. The CDR3 length is 15 residues. Trimming removed 2 bases at V and 0 bases at J, with 8 bases between. In DNA form, the CDR3 reads TGTGCCAGCAGTTTATGGGATTACTCTGGAAACACCATATATTTT. Translated: CASSLWDYSGNTIYF.

This clonotype was observed a handful of times. This sequence may be a read error, since a much larger clone differs from it by one base. CDR3 protein: CASSFTSGLAKNIRYF. As DNA, the CDR3 is TGTGCCAGCAGCTTCACCTCAGGGCTAGCCAAAAACATTCGGTACTTC. The rearrangement links TRBV7-2 to TRBJ2-4, with D possibly called TRBD1 or TRBD2 (5 bases each). CDR3 size: 16 residues. Germline V lookup: CDR1 SGHTA, CDR2 FQGNSA.

This clonotype was detected many times. CDR3 bases: TGTGCCAGCTACAAGTCCCCCCGGGACACCGGGGAGCTGTTTTTT. Translated: CASYKSPRDTGELFF. The V and J genes are TRBV18 and TRBJ2-2; D gene ambiguous. From germline, CDR1 is KGHSH and CDR2 LQKENI. V lost 7 bases and J 3 bases, leaving 15 bases between the germline ends. CDR3 length equals 15 residues. The full variable domain, with the rest looked up from reference TRBV18 and TRBJ2-2, is NAGVMQNPRHLVRRRGQEARLRCSPMKGHSHVYWYRQLPEEGLKFMVYLQKENIIDESGMPKERFSAEFPKEGPSILRIQQVVRGDSAAYFCASYKSPRDTGELFFGEGSRLTVL.

Note on this clonotype: This CDR3 is missing its conserved last phenylalanine or tryptophan, likely due to a read error. The chain links TRBV7-2 to TRBJ2-7, with TRBD2 matching 8 bases. CDR3 length equals 15 residues. The germline V gene has CDR1 SGHTA and CDR2 FQGNSA. The CDR3 sequence is CAGSLDQREKYEQYS. The CDR3 coding sequence is TGTGCCGGCAGCTTAGACCAGCGGGAGAAATACGAGCAGTACTCC.

This clonotype occurred many times. V is TRBV11-3 and J is TRBJ2-5; no clear D. Germline lookup yields CDR1 SGHNT and CDR2 YENEEA. This CDR3 has 15 amino acids. V shed 1 base and J shed 2 bases, with 11 bases lying between them. The DNA of the CDR3 is TGTGCCAGCAGCTTAGGGAAGACCACTCAAGAGACCCAGTACTTC. It yields the protein CASSLGKTTQETQYF.

This clonotype was recorded at least ten times. The chain couples TRBV19 to TRBJ2-3, with 8 bases that match TRBD2. CDR1 and CDR2 from the germline V gene are LNHDA and SQIVND (reference sequence). V gave up 3 bases and J gave up 0 bases; unmatched junction bases: 11. The CDR3 has 18 residues. In DNA form, the CDR3 reads TGTGCCAGTAGTATTGGGAGGGCTAGCGGGCTTAGCACAGATACGCAGTATTTT. Encoded protein: CASSIGRASGLSTDTQYF.